This record concerns one TCR beta chain sequence. 60 Vbeta and 13 Jbeta primers were used in PCR. Authors' data handling: Later, an analysis found 75 million to 100 million unique TCR beta chains, and 9.5 million to 12 million of these were shared. Repertoires were generated with immunoSEQ multiplex PCR, while TCRdb's copy carries only in-frame clones and drops some. From that table come the V and J calls and clone size; the DNA was used to work out D and trimming. The sample lists 100,000 or so clones, more than 80% seen once, with approximately 3.9% in the top ten. This record belongs to a study of cytomegalovirus exposure and HLA in healthy donors. V was shortened by 7 bases and J by 5 bases, with 15 bases between the two germline ends. Germline CDR1 and CDR2: SGHRS and YFSETQ. CDR3 size: 14 residues.

Sequencing was carried out using PBMCs. This receptor was taken from a man aged 25 to 40 in good health and CMV-seronegative. J is TRBJ1-4 and V is TRBV5-1, with D possibly TRBD1 on 5 matching bases. CDR3 in amino acids: CASRQGERNEKLFF. Written as DNA, the CDR3 is TGCGCCAGCCGTCAAGGGGAAAGGAATGAAAAACTGTTTTTT.